Below are 24 T cell receptor beta chains sequenced from a single sample in a study of a mutant IDH1 vaccine in newly diagnosed glioma. Clones were sequenced by immunoSEQ multiplex PCR, and TCRdb holds only the in-frame ones, with some missing. The table lists tens of thousands of clones, just under 90% of them singletons. These receptors' antigens are unknown. Stated time point: week 47, end of study. The investigators gave 300 ug of mutant IDH1 20-mer peptide in each vaccine dose, together with topical imiquimod. The sequenced sample was PBMCs, obtained from a glioma patient whose treatment included an IDH1 peptide vaccine. These receptors were taken from a woman aged 45-60 years with glioma.

The genes are TRBV6-5 and TRBJ1-1; TRBD1 agrees at 7 bases. The CDR3 is 15 residues long. V shed 2 bases, J shed 2 bases, and the junction held 5 bases outside the gene matches. Germline V gene data show CDR1 as MNHEY and CDR2 as SVGAGI. The CDR3 is CASSYGAGGNTEAFF. CDR3 DNA: TGTGCCAGCAGTTACGGTGCAGGGGGTAACACTGAAGCTTTCTTT.

This chain links TRBV6-1 with TRBJ2-1; D is ambiguous. The CDR3 is made up of 10 amino acids. V was trimmed by 8 bases and J by 4 bases, leaving 3 bases between them. The germline gives CDR1 MNHNS, CDR2 SASEGT. The CDR3 bases are TGTGCCAGCGCTTACAATGAGCAGTTCTTC. Its protein is CASAYNEQFF.

V is TRBV5-1 and J is TRBJ2-7, with a tentative D call TRBD2 (7 bases). V was cut by 0 bases and J by 0 bases, with 10 bases left in between. This CDR3 comprises 15 residues. Germline lookup yields CDR1 SGHRS and CDR2 YFSETQ. CDR3 residues: CASSLEGGGSYEQYF. The CDR3 DNA follows: TGCGCCAGCAGCTTGGAGGGAGGGGGCTCCTACGAGCAGTACTTC.

The chain carries TRBV5-4 and TRBJ2-5, with D uncertain. Germline values: CDR1 SGHNT, CDR2 YYREEE (reference sequence). This CDR3 is 12 amino acids long. Trimming took 2 bases from V and 3 from J, leaving 5 bases between them. The CDR3 sequence: CASSLREETQYF. The CDR3, as DNA: TGTGCCAGCAGCTTACGGGAAGAGACCCAGTACTTC.

The V and J genes are TRBV6-1 and TRBJ2-7; 7 bases fit TRBD2. V shed 4 bases, J shed 0 bases, and the junction held 6 bases outside the gene matches. The CDR3 spans 15 residues. Germline-derived CDR1 and CDR2 are MNHNS and SASEGT. The CDR3 spells CASSVTGGSSYEQYF. DNA of the CDR3: TGTGCCAGCAGTGTGACGGGAGGCAGCTCCTACGAGCAGTACTTC.

The rearrangement links TRBV10-2 to TRBJ1-4; TRBD1 might be the D (5 bases). V lost 3 bases and J 5 bases, leaving 10 bases between the germline ends. This CDR3 comprises 14 residues. CDR1 is WSHSY, CDR2 SAAADI, per germline. The CDR3 is CASSEVQGNEKLFF. The CDR3 DNA reads TGCGCCAGCAGTGAAGTGCAGGGAAATGAAAAACTGTTTTTT.

This chain joins TRBV9 and TRBJ2-7, with TRBD2 matching over 8 bases. After removal of 2 bases from V and 1 base from J, the junction contained 2 bases not matched to a gene. CDR3 length equals 14 residues. Germline lookup yields CDR1 SGDLS and CDR2 YYNGEE. This CDR3 is CASSVTSGSYEQYF. The CDR3, as DNA: TGTGCCAGCAGCGTTACTAGCGGTTCCTACGAGCAGTACTTC.

The V gene is TRBV27, the J gene TRBJ2-1; 9 nucleotides line up with TRBD2. Germline CDR1 and CDR2: MNHEY and SMNVEV (reference sequence). The CDR3 contains 18 residues. V lost 3 bases and J lost 5; bases outside the gene matches: 14. CDR3 nucleotide sequence: TGTGCCAGCAGTTTTAGGCCCATAGCGGGGGCAGGTCACAATGAGCAGTTCTTC. Amino acids: CASSFRPIAGAGHNEQFF.

This clone was observed a single time. The V and J genes are TRBV18 and TRBJ2-5; D remains unclear. Germline V gene lookup returns CDR1 KGHSH and CDR2 LQKENI. This CDR3 is built from 15 residues. V was shortened by 4 bases and J by 1 base, with 13 bases between the two germline ends. The CDR3 DNA reads TGTGCCAGCTCACGCTCTCGAGCGATCCAAGAGACCCAGTACTTC. Translation gives CASSRSRAIQETQYF. Full variable domain (outside the CDR3, taken from reference TRBV18 and TRBJ2-5): NAGVMQNPRHLVRRRGQEARLRCSPMKGHSHVYWYRQLPEEGLKFMVYLQKENIIDESGMPKERFSAEFPKEGPSILRIQQVVRGDSAAYFCASSRSRAIQETQYFGPGTRLLVL.

The gene calls are TRBV7-6 and TRBJ1-5; D may be TRBD1 (6 bases). The V end was cut by 2 bases, the J end by 4 bases, with 6 bases between. This CDR3 has 13 amino acids. Germline CDR1 is SGHVS and CDR2 is FNYEAQ. CDR3 in amino acids: CASSLRGNQPQHF. For the CDR3, the DNA is TGTGCCAGCAGCTTAAGGGGGAATCAGCCCCAGCATTTT.

The chain uses TRBV2 and TRBJ1-5; 7 nucleotides match TRBD1. With 2 bases clipped from V and 0 bases from J, the junction kept 4 bases outside the gene matches. The CDR3 is made up of 16 amino acids. Germline CDR1 reads SNHLY; CDR2 reads FYNNEI. This CDR3 is CASSEPPGGSNQPQHF. The CDR3 nucleotides are TGTGCCAGCAGTGAACCCCCAGGGGGTAGCAATCAGCCCCAGCATTTT.

This sequence joins TRBV9 and TRBJ2-3, with D possibly TRBD2 on 5 matching bases. The V gene lost 4 bases and the J gene lost 2 bases, with 17 bases spanning the gap. CDR3 length: 16 amino acids. Germline loops: CDR1 SGDLS, CDR2 YYNGEE. The CDR3 DNA is TGTGCCAGCAGCCCCGGGCGAACTAGTTACACAGATACGCAGTATTTT. This encodes CASSPGRTSYTDTQYF.

J is TRBJ2-5 and V is TRBV28; D may be TRBD1 (6 bases). The CDR3 is 14 residues long. Per germline, CDR1 MDHEN and CDR2 SYDVKM. Trimming cost V 6 bases and J 6 bases, with 17 bases left between them. CDR3: CASRGGTLGKTQYF. The CDR3, as DNA: TGTGCCAGCAGGGGTGGGACACTGGGGAAGACCCAGTACTTC.

J is TRBJ2-7 and V is TRBV19; 11 positions agree with TRBD2. V gave up 6 bases and J gave up 5 bases; unmatched junction bases: 3. The CDR3 consists of 13 residues. In germline, CDR1 is LNHDA, CDR2 SQIVND (reference sequence). The CDR3 here is CASRLAGVDEQYF. The DNA for the CDR3 is TGTGCCAGTAGACTAGCGGGAGTTGACGAGCAGTACTTC.

V is TRBV28 and J is TRBJ2-1; D possibly corresponds to TRBD2 (6 bases). Germline V CDR1 and CDR2: MDHEN, SYDVKM. The CDR3 runs to 15 residues. Trimming left V 5 bases short and J 4 bases short, with 15 bases between. The CDR3 loop reads CASSRVAAIYNEQFF. CDR3 DNA: TGTGCCAGCAGTCGGGTAGCGGCGATATACAATGAGCAGTTCTTC.

V gene TRBV7-9 combines with J gene TRBJ1-2; D is undetermined. Germline loops: CDR1 SEHNR, CDR2 FQNEAQ (reference sequence). V lost 5 bases and J 4 bases, leaving 20 bases between the germline ends. The CDR3 runs 16 residues. CDR3 region: CASSNFRGTSFYGYTF. CDR3 coding DNA: TGTGCCAGCAGCAACTTCCGAGGAACCTCTTTCTATGGCTACACCTTC.

This chain links TRBV5-1 with TRBJ2-1; 10 bases line up with TRBD2. Germline CDR1 SGHRS, CDR2 YFSETQ. This CDR3 is built from 14 residues. V lost 1 base and J lost 13; bases outside the gene matches: 8. CDR3 DNA: TGCGCCAGCAGCTTGTCATTAGCGGGAGGCCCTCAGTTCTTC. This translates into CASSLSLAGGPQFF.

The chain employs TRBV7-9 and TRBJ1-4; no reliable D call. In germline, CDR1 is SEHNR, CDR2 FQNEAQ (reference sequence). V gave up 3 bases and J gave up 4 bases, with 9 bases separating them. CDR3 size: 14 residues. CDR3 loop: CASSFRDINEKLFF. The DNA of the CDR3 is TGTGCCAGCAGCTTTCGGGATATTAATGAAAAACTGTTTTTT.

This clone has a single count. The genes are TRBV19 and TRBJ1-5; weak D call: TRBD1 (6 bases). The V end was cut by 9 bases, the J end by 2 bases, with 17 bases between. The CDR3 is made up of 15 amino acids. The germline V gene encodes CDR1 LNHDA and CDR2 SQIVND (reference sequence). CDR3 protein: CASRRGGQGNQPQHF. For the CDR3, the DNA is TGTGCCAGCAGGCGGGGGGGCCAGGGCAATCAGCCCCAGCATTTT.

This chain uses TRBV5-1 with TRBJ1-1; TRBD1 is a possible D gene (5 bases). This CDR3 region has 14 residues. CDR1 is SGHRS and CDR2 is YFSETQ in the germline V gene. Trimming took 4 bases from V and 1 from J, leaving 11 bases between them. In DNA, the CDR3 is TGCGCCAGCAGCCCCTGGGGGGGGAACACTGAAGCTTTCTTT. Protein: CASSPWGGNTEAFF.

This chain links TRBV30 with TRBJ1-2; D gene ambiguous. Deletions cut 0 bases from V and 7 bases from J, with 6 bases between. The germline V gene has CDR1 GTSNPN and CDR2 SVGIG (reference sequence). This CDR3 region has 11 residues. As DNA, the CDR3 is TGTGCCTGGAGTGTGCCAGGTGGCTACACCTTC. It is translated as CAWSVPGGYTF.

The chain uses TRBV11-2 and TRBJ1-3, with no clear D. The CDR3 runs 14 residues. V was pared by 1 base and J by 4 bases, with 8 bases between. The germline V gene encodes CDR1 SGHAT and CDR2 FQNNGV. The chain's CDR3 is CASSLGRLGNTIYF. CDR3 in DNA: TGTGCCAGCAGCTTAGGAAGGCTCGGAAACACCATATATTTT.

This clone has only one observation. This chain links TRBV10-3 with TRBJ1-1, with a possible D match to TRBD1 (5 bases). This CDR3 spans 15 amino acids. Trimming shortened V by 0 bases and J by 0 bases, and 8 bases separated the two germline ends. CDR1 is ENHRY, CDR2 SYGVKD, per germline. The CDR3: CAISESDNMNTEAFF. The CDR3 region has the DNA TGTGCCATCAGTGAGTCGGACAACATGAACACTGAAGCTTTCTTT.

The chain is built from TRBV5-1 and TRBJ1-1; 9 nucleotides line up with TRBD1. The V gene end was trimmed by 4 bases and the J gene end by 2 bases; junction bases not matched to a gene: 3. Germline lookup yields CDR1 SGHRS and CDR2 YFSETQ. This CDR3 spans 14 amino acids. This CDR3 is CASSRGQGNTEAFF. The CDR3 DNA reads TGCGCCAGCAGCCGGGGACAGGGAAACACTGAAGCTTTCTTT.